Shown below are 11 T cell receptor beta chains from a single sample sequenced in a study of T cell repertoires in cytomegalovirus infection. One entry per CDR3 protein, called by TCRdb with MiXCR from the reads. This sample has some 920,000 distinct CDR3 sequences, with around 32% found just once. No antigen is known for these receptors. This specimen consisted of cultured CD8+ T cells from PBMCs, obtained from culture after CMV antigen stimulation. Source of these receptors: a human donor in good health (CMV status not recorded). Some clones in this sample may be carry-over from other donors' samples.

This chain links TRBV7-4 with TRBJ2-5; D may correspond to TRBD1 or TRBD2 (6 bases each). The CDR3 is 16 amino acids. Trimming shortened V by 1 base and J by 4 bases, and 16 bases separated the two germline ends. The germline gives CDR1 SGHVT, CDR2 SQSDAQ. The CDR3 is CASSLEGGLTTETQYF. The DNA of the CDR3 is TGTGCCAGCAGCTTAGAAGGGGGGCTGACGACAGAGACCCAGTACTTC.

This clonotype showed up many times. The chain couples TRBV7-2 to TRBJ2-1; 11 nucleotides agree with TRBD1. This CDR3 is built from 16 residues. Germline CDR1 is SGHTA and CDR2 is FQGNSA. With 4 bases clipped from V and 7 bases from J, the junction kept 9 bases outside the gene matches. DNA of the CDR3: TGTGCCAGCAGCTCCAGGACAGGGGGCGTTTCAAATGAGCAGTTCTTC. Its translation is CASSSRTGGVSNEQFF.

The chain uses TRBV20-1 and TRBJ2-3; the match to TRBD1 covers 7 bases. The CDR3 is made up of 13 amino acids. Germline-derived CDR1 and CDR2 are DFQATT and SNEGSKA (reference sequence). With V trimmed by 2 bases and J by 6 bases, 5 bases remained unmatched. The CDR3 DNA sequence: TGCAGTGCTAGACACGACAGGGTCGATACGCAGTATTTT. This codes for CSARHDRVDTQYF.

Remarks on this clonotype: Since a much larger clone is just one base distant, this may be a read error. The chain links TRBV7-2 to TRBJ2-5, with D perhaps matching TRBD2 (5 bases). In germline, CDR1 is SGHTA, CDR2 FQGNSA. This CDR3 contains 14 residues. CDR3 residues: CASSYPDGEWTHYF. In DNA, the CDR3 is TGTGCCAGCAGCTATCCGGACGGGGAGTGGACCCACTACTTC.

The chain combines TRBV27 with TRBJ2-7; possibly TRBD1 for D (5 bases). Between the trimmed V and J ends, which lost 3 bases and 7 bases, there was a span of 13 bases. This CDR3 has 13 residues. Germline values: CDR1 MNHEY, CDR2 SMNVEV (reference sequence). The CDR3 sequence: CASSFPGIEEQYF. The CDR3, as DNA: TGTGCCAGCAGTTTCCCAGGGATAGAGGAGCAGTACTTC.

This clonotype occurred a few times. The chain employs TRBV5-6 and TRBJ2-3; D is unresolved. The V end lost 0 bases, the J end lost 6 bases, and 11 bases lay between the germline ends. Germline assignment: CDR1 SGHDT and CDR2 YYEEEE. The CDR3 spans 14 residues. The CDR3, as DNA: TGTGCCAGCAGCTTGGGTAGGCCTCAGGATACGCAGTATTTT. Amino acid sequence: CASSLGRPQDTQYF.

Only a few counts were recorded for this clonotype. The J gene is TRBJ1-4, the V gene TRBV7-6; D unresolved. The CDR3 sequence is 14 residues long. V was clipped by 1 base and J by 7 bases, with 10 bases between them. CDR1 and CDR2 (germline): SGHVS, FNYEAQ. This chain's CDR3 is CASSLETRSEKLFF. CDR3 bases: TGTGCCAGCAGCTTAGAAACACGGAGTGAAAAACTGTTTTTT.

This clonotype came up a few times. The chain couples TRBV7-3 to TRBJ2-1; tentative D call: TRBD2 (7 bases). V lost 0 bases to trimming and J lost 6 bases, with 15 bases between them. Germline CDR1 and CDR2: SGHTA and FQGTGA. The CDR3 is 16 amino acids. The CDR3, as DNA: TGTGCCAGCAGCTTAACGCCTGGGGGGGCCGCCAATGAGCAGTTCTTC. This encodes CASSLTPGGAANEQFF.

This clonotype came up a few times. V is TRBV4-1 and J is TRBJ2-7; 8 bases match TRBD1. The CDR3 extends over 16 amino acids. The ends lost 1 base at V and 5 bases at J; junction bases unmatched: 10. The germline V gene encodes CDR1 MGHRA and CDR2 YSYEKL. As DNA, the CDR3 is TGCGCCAGCAGCCAAGGCGAGGGCAGGGGGCAAAACGAGCAGTACTTC. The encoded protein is CASSQGEGRGQNEQYF.

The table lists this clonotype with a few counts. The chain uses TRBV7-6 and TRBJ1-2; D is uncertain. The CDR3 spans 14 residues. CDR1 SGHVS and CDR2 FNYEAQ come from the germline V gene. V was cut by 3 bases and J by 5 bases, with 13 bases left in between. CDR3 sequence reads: CASSLGWTDYGYTF. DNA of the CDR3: TGTGCCAGCAGCTTGGGATGGACGGATTATGGCTACACCTTC.

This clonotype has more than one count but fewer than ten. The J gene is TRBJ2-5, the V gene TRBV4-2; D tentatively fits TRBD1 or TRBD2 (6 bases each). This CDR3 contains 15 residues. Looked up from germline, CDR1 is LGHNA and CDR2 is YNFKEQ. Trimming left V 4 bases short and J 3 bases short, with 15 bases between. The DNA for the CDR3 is TGTGCCAGCAGCCTCCCAATGGAGGGGGAAGAGACCCAGTACTTC. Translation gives CASSLPMEGEETQYF.